A single sample gave rise to the 24 T cell receptor beta chains below, sequenced in a study of human T cells and chemical hapten exposure. Time point defined: patch test 1, 2 weeks after DPC sensitization. Treatment denoted: therapeutic diphenylcyclopropenone sensitization with weekly scalp DPC. TCRdb reanalysed the RACE reads using MiXCR and keeps one entry per CDR3 protein. This table holds some 380,000 distinct CDR3 sequences, roughly 5% found once. The specimen comprised whole blood, sampled in connection with sensitization to the hapten diphenylcyclopropenone (DPC). These receptors were taken from a woman in her 50s with alopecia areata. Some clones in this sample may be carry-over from other donors' samples.

This chain connects TRBV12-5 to TRBJ2-3; 9 positions match TRBD2. Germline assignment: CDR1 LGHNT and CDR2 FRNRAP. The CDR3 totals 22 residues. With V trimmed by 1 base and J by 5 bases, 25 bases remained unmatched. The CDR3 reads CASGLATRGLLAGATFGDTQYF. As DNA, the CDR3 is TGTGCTAGTGGTTTGGCGACCCGAGGACTCTTAGCGGGGGCCACCTTCGGAGATACGCAGTATTTT. The full variable domain, completed using reference TRBV12-5 and TRBJ2-3, is DARVTQTPRHKVTEMGQEVTMRCQPILGHNTVFWYRQTMMQGLELLAYFRNRAPLDDSGMPKDRFSAEMPDATLATLKIQPSEPRDSAVYFCASGLATRGLLAGATFGDTQYFGPGTRLTVL.

Notes on this clonotype: This may be a read error, as it is one base from a much larger clone. The rearrangement joins TRBV20-1 to TRBJ1-1; tentative D call: TRBD1 (6 bases). The ends were cut back, 1 base at V and 2 bases at J, with 17 bases in the middle. CDR3 length: 16 residues. Germline V gene data show CDR1 as DFQATT and CDR2 as SNEGSKA (reference sequence). The CDR3 DNA sequence: TGCAGTGCTAGAGGTCAAACCGGGGGCAGCAACACTGAAGCTTTCTTT. Translation gives CSARGQTGGSNTEAFF.

J is TRBJ1-2 and V is TRBV7-9; D is possibly TRBD1 (5 bases). CDR3 length: 15 amino acids. CDR1 is SEHNR, CDR2 FQNEAQ, per germline (reference sequence). The V and J ends lost 1 base and 4 bases respectively, with 13 bases between them. CDR3 sequence: CASSLDGMGVYGYTF. In DNA form, the CDR3 reads TGTGCCAGCAGCTTAGACGGTATGGGGGTCTATGGCTACACCTTC.

This clonotype turned up a few times. V gene TRBV28 combines with J gene TRBJ2-1, with 8 positions matching TRBD2. The germline V gene has CDR1 MDHEN and CDR2 SYDVKM. The CDR3 is 15 residues long. Trimming at V came to 8 bases and at J to 0 bases, leaving 6 bases not matched to a gene. CDR3 loop: CASRTGGGSYNEQFF. The DNA of the CDR3 is TGTGCCAGCCGGACCGGGGGGGGCTCCTACAATGAGCAGTTCTTC.

This clonotype was recorded at least ten times. The chain combines TRBV5-1 with TRBJ2-3; 7 bases are shared with TRBD2. This CDR3 region has 15 residues. V trimming: 1 base; J trimming: 5 bases; junction bases outside the gene matches: 7. Germline V lookup: CDR1 SGHRS, CDR2 YFSETQ. CDR3 protein: CASSLNGGRQDTQYF. In DNA form, the CDR3 reads TGCGCCAGCAGCTTGAACGGGGGGAGGCAAGATACGCAGTATTTT.

This clonotype was observed at least ten times. The chain recombines TRBV5-1 with TRBJ1-1; D ambiguous. Germline V CDR1 and CDR2: SGHRS, YFSETQ. The CDR3 totals 14 residues. Between the trimmed V and J ends, which lost 0 bases and 2 bases, there was a span of 8 bases. The CDR3 DNA is TGCGCCAGCAGCTTGGCCTCAGTCAACACTGAAGCTTTCTTT. Translation gives CASSLASVNTEAFF.

This clonotype was observed many times. The CDR3 nucleotides read TGTGCCATCAGGCAGGGGGGCGGAGCAGATACGCAGTATTTT. Residues: CAIRQGGGADTQYF. V is TRBV10-3 and J is TRBJ2-3, with a possible D match to TRBD1 (7 bases). Germline values: CDR1 ENHRY, CDR2 SYGVKD. The CDR3 runs to 14 residues. Trimming cost V 6 bases and J 4 bases, with 14 bases left between them.

This clonotype was seen only a few times. The chain carries TRBV27 and TRBJ1-5; D perhaps matches TRBD1 (6 bases). CDR3 size: 13 residues. Germline CDR1 reads MNHEY; CDR2 reads SMNVEV (reference sequence). The V end lost 5 bases, the J end lost 3 bases, and 8 bases lay between the germline ends. The CDR3 loop reads CASSRGTNQPQHF. The CDR3 DNA reads TGTGCCAGCAGTAGGGGGACCAATCAGCCCCAGCATTTT.

This clonotype was picked up a small number of times. V usage is TRBV6-5 and J usage is TRBJ1-1, with 7 bases matching TRBD1. With 5 bases clipped from V and 0 bases from J, the junction kept 6 bases outside the gene matches. CDR3 size: 15 residues. From germline, CDR1 is MNHEY and CDR2 SVGAGI. The CDR3 DNA sequence: TGTGCCAGCAGTCTACAGGGGACCATGAACACTGAAGCTTTCTTT. This translates into CASSLQGTMNTEAFF.

This clonotype was seen at least ten times. The chain is built from TRBV7-2 and TRBJ1-3; D is possibly TRBD1 (6 bases). The CDR3 has 14 amino acids. Germline loops: CDR1 SGHTA, CDR2 FQGNSA. Trimming shortened V by 2 bases and J by 2 bases, and 7 bases separated the two germline ends. The CDR3 reads CASSLPGAGNTIYF. CDR3 bases: TGTGCCAGCAGCTTACCAGGGGCTGGAAACACCATATATTTT.

This clonotype was counted ten times or more. The genes are TRBV7-9 and TRBJ1-2; D unresolved. V shed 5 bases and J shed 4 bases, with 8 bases lying between them. The CDR3 has 12 residues. CDR1 and CDR2 from the germline V gene are SEHNR and FQNEAQ (reference sequence). CDR3 bases: TGTGCCAGCAGCGCACCTATCTATGGCTACACCTTC. Protein sequence: CASSAPIYGYTF.

V and J are TRBV7-2 and TRBJ2-3; 9 bases are shared with TRBD2. With 5 bases clipped from V and 1 base from J, the junction kept 13 bases outside the gene matches. Germline CDR1 SGHTA, CDR2 FQGNSA. This CDR3 region has 18 residues. The DNA of the CDR3 is TGTGCCAGCAGCCCACCCCTCCAGCGGGGGGTCCGCACAGATACGCAGTATTTT. This gives the protein CASSPPLQRGVRTDTQYF.

This clonotype was counted many times. The gene calls are TRBV28 and TRBJ2-3, with a possible D match to TRBD2 (6 bases). CDR1 is MDHEN, CDR2 SYDVKM, per germline. Deletions cut 7 bases from V and 3 bases from J, with 14 bases between. CDR3 length equals 14 residues. The CDR3 loop reads CASIPPGSTDTQYF. The DNA of the CDR3 is TGTGCCAGCATCCCCCCCGGGAGTACAGATACGCAGTATTTT.

J is TRBJ1-1 and V is TRBV20-1; 8 bases match TRBD1. V was clipped by 4 bases and J by 11 bases; unmatched bases: 9. The CDR3 contains 12 residues. The germline gives CDR1 DFQATT, CDR2 SNEGSKA (reference sequence). The CDR3 reads CSATKTGDWAFF. CDR3 nucleotides: TGCAGTGCTACCAAGACAGGGGATTGGGCTTTCTTT.

This clonotype was observed many times. The V gene is TRBV5-1, the J gene TRBJ2-2; a weak D match, TRBD2 (6 bases). V dropped 6 bases and J dropped 3 bases, with 12 bases sitting between them. Germline assignment: CDR1 SGHRS and CDR2 YFSETQ. This CDR3 region has 14 residues. The CDR3 DNA follows: TGCGCCAGCACCTCGGAGGGGTACACCGGGGAGCTGTTTTTT. Its translation is CASTSEGYTGELFF.

This clonotype was counted at least ten times. V and J are TRBV9 and TRBJ1-1, with D possibly TRBD1 on 5 matching bases. Per the germline V gene, CDR1 is SGDLS and CDR2 is YYNGEE. Trimming removed 0 bases at V and 3 bases at J, with 15 bases between. This CDR3 is 16 amino acids long. CDR3: CASSVAPLKGDTEAFF. CDR3 DNA: TGTGCCAGCAGCGTAGCTCCCCTAAAAGGGGACACTGAAGCTTTCTTT. Filled out from reference TRBV9 and TRBJ1-1, the complete variable domain reads DSGVTQTPKHLITATGQRVTLRCSPRSGDLSVYWYQQSLDQGLQFLIQYYNGEERAKGNILERFSAQQFPDLHSELNLSSLELGDSALYFCASSVAPLKGDTEAFFGQGTRLTVV.

Ten or more counts support this clonotype. This chain connects TRBV9 to TRBJ1-4; TRBD1 agrees at 7 bases. Germline V gene data show CDR1 as SGDLS and CDR2 as YYNGEE. The CDR3 extends over 16 amino acids. J lost 7 bases, V lost 0 bases, and 9 bases had no gene match. The CDR3 nucleotides are TGTGCCAGCAGCGTAGCTGGGGGACAGTCGGGTGAAAAACTGTTTTTT. Encoded protein: CASSVAGGQSGEKLFF.

In its sample, this clonotype was seen a few times. The rearrangement joins TRBV6-2 or TRBV6-3 to TRBJ1-5, with D perhaps TRBD1 (5 bases). The CDR3 spans 14 residues. The germline gives CDR1 MNHEY, CDR2 SVGEGT. V lost 5 bases and J lost 4, with 12 bases in between. The CDR3 region is CASSTRDRNQPQHF. As DNA, the CDR3 is TGTGCCAGCAGTACCCGGGACCGAAATCAGCCCCAGCATTTT.

This clonotype was seen repeatedly, ten times or more. V and J are TRBV27 and TRBJ2-3; D not certain. The length of the CDR3 is 14 residues. V was cut by 3 bases and J by 2 bases, with 9 bases left in between. CDR1 is MNHEY and CDR2 is SMNVEV in the germline V gene (reference sequence). The CDR3 bases are TGTGCCAGCAGTTTTGCCGGGTCCACAGATACGCAGTATTTT. Translating it yields CASSFAGSTDTQYF.

The chain has TRBV12-3 or TRBV12-4 and TRBJ2-3, with D maybe TRBD2 (5 bases). V lost 6 bases and J lost 6, with 25 bases in between. This CDR3 contains 17 residues. Written as DNA, the CDR3 is TGTGCCAGCAGAGAGGGATCGGGCCAAATTGGGCGGGATACGCAGTATTTT. It is translated as CASREGSGQIGRDTQYF.

This clonotype was counted at least ten times. The rearrangement links TRBV28 to TRBJ1-5, with D hard to call. CDR1 MDHEN and CDR2 SYDVKM come from the germline V gene. The CDR3 is 15 amino acids. Deletions cut 8 bases from V and 2 bases from J, with 16 bases between. The CDR3: CASLNAGNGNQPQHF. In nucleotides, the CDR3 is TGTGCCAGCCTCAACGCGGGGAATGGCAATCAGCCCCAGCATTTT.

This chain links TRBV6-5 with TRBJ2-1; weak D call: TRBD1 (5 bases). The ends were cut back, 5 bases at V and 7 bases at J, with 15 bases in the middle. Germline V lookup: CDR1 MNHEY, CDR2 SVGAGI. The CDR3 is 14 amino acids. The CDR3 region has the DNA TGTGCCAGCAGTCCGTACCAGGGAAGGAATGAGCAGTTCTTC. Translation: CASSPYQGRNEQFF.

This clonotype came up a few times. The J gene is TRBJ2-1, the V gene TRBV15; 8 bases fit TRBD2. Germline V gene sequence: CDR1 LNHNV, CDR2 YYDKDF (reference sequence). Trimming took 3 bases from V and 5 from J; bases not matched to a gene: 9. This CDR3 has 16 residues. The DNA for the CDR3 is TGTGCCACCAGCAGTGATGACGGGACTAGTGACAATGAGCAGTTCTTC. Residues: CATSSDDGTSDNEQFF.

This clonotype was counted ten times or more. This chain joins TRBV27 and TRBJ2-1; no clear D. Per germline, CDR1 MNHEY and CDR2 SMNVEV (reference sequence). The CDR3 extends over 13 amino acids. Trimming took 2 bases from V and 5 from J, leaving 7 bases between them. The CDR3 is CASSLTLNNEQFF. The CDR3 region has the DNA TGTGCCAGCAGTTTAACTTTAAACAATGAGCAGTTCTTC.